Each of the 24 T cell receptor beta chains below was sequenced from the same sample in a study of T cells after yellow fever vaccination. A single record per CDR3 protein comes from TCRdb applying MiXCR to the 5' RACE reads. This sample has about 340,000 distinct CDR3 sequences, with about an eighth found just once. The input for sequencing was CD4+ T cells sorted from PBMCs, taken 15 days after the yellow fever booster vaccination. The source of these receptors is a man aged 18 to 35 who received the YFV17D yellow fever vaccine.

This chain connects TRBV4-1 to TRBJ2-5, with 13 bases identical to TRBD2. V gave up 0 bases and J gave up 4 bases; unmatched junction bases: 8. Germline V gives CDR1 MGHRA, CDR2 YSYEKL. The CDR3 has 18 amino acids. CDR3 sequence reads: CASSQDRTSGGPGETQYF. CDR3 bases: TGCGCCAGCAGCCAAGATCGGACTAGCGGGGGTCCGGGAGAGACCCAGTACTTC.

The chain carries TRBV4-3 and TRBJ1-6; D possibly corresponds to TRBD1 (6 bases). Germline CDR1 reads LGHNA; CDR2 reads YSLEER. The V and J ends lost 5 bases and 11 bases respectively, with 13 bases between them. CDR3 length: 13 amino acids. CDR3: CASSIGGDPPLHF. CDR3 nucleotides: TGCGCCAGCAGCATAGGGGGGGACCCACCCCTCCACTTT.

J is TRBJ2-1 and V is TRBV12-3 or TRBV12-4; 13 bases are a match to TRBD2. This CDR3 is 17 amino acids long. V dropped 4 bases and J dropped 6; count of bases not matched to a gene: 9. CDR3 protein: CASSSRLAGGSGNEQFF. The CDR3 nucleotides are TGTGCCAGCAGTTCCAGACTAGCGGGGGGCTCAGGCAATGAGCAGTTCTTC.

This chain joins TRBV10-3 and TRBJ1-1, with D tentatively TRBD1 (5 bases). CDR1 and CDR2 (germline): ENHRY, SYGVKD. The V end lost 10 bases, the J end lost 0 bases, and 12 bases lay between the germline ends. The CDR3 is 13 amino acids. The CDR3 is CATRAGMNTEAFF. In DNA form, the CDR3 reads TGTGCCACCAGGGCGGGCATGAACACTGAAGCTTTCTTT.

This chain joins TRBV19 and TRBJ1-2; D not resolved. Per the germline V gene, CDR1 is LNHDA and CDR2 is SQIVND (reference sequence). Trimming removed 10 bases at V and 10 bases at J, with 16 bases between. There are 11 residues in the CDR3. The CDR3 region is CATLDRTYYTF. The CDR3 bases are TGTGCCACTCTGGACCGAACCTACTACACCTTC.

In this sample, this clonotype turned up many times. Here the CDR3 DNA reads TGTGCCAGCAGCTTAAGGCGGGGGAGGGTAGATACGCAGTATTTT. This codes for CASSLRRGRVDTQYF. The V call is TRBV7-2, the J call TRBJ2-3, with 7 nucleotides matching TRBD2. The CDR3 totals 15 residues. V was pared by 2 bases and J by 5 bases, with 7 bases of the junction left unmatched. Germline CDR1 is SGHTA and CDR2 is FQGNSA. Supplemented by reference TRBV7-2 and TRBJ2-3, the full variable domain reads GAGVSQSPSNKVTEKGKDVELRCDPISGHTALYWYRQSLGQGLEFLIYFQGNSAPDKSGLPSDRFSAERTGGSVSTLTIQRTQQEDSAVYLCASSLRRGRVDTQYFGPGTRLTVL.

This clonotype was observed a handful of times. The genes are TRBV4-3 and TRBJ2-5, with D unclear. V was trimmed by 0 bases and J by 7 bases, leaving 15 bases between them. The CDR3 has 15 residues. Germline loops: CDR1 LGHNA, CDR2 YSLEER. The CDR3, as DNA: TGCGCCAGCAGCCAAGATACGGCCCTCAGGCGGACCCAGTACTTC. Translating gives CASSQDTALRRTQYF.

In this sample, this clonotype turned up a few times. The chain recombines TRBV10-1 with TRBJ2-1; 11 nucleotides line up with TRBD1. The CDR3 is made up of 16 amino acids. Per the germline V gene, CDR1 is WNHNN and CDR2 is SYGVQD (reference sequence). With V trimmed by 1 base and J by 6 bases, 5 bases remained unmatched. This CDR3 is CASSEFPGTGGNEQFF. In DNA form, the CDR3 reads TGCGCCAGCAGTGAGTTCCCTGGGACAGGGGGCAATGAGCAGTTCTTC.

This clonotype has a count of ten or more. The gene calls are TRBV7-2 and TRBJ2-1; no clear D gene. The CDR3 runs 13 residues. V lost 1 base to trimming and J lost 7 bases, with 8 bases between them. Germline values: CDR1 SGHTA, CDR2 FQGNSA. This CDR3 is CASSLEAENEQFF. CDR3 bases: TGTGCCAGCAGCTTAGAGGCGGAAAATGAGCAGTTCTTC.

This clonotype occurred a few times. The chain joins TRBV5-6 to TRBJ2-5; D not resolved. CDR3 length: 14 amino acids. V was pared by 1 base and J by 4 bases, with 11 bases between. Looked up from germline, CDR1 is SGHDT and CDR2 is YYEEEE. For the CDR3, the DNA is TGTGCCAGCAGCTTGATAATGGCAGGAGAGACCCAGTACTTC. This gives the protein CASSLIMAGETQYF.

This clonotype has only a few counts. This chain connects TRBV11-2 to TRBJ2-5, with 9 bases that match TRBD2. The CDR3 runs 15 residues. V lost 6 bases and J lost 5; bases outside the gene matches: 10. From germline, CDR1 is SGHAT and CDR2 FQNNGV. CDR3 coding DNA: TGTGCCAGCAGGCGTCCGGGACTAGCTCGGGAGACCCAGTACTTC. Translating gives CASRRPGLARETQYF. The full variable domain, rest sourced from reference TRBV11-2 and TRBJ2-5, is EAGVAQSPRYKIIEKRQSVAFWCNPISGHATLYWYQQILGQGPKLLIQFQNNGVVDDSQLPKDRFSAERLKGVDSTLKIQPAKLEDSAVYLCASRRPGLARETQYFGPGTRLLVL.

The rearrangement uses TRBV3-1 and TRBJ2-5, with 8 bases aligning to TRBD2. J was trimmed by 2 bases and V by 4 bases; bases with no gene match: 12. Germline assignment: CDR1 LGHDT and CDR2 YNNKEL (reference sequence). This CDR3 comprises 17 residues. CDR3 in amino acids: CASSPRGQRGPQETQYF. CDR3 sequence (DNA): TGTGCCAGCAGCCCCCGGGGGCAGCGGGGGCCACAAGAGACCCAGTACTTC.

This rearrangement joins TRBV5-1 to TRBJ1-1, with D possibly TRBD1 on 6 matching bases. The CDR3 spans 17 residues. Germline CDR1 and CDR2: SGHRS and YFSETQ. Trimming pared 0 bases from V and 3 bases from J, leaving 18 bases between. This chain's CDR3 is CASSLGQESPGDTEAFF. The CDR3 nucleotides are TGCGCCAGCAGCTTGGGACAGGAAAGCCCGGGCGACACTGAAGCTTTCTTT.

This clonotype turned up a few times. The CDR3 loop is CASSPLAGGYNEQFF. CDR3 coding DNA: TGTGCCAGCTCACCCTTAGCGGGGGGCTACAATGAGCAGTTCTTC. The rearrangement links TRBV18 to TRBJ2-1, with 10 bases matching TRBD2. CDR3 length: 15 amino acids. V was clipped by 3 bases and J by 3 bases; unmatched bases: 2. Germline assignment: CDR1 KGHSH and CDR2 LQKENI.

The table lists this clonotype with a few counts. CDR3 nucleotide sequence: TGTGCCAGCAGCCAAAGTCCGTTGGGGGGGGCTTACGAGCAGTACGTC. This codes for CASSQSPLGGAYEQYV. The chain carries TRBV5-6 and TRBJ2-7; a weak D match, TRBD2 (7 bases). The V gene's germline CDR1 is SGHDT and CDR2 YYEEEE. This CDR3 spans 16 amino acids. Deletions cut 4 bases from V and 4 bases from J, with 21 bases between.

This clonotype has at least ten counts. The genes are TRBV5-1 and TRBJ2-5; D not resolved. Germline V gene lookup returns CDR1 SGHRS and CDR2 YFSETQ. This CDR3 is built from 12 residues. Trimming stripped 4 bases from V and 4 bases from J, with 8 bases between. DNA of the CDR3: TGCGCCAGCAGCCTCGCGCTAGAGACCCAGTACTTC. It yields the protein CASSLALETQYF.

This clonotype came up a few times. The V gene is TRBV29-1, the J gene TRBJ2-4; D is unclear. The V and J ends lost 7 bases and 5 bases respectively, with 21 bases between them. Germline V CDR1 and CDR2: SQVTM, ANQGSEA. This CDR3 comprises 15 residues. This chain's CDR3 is CSAGPGLVPQNIQYF. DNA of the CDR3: TGCAGCGCAGGTCCGGGCCTAGTTCCCCAAAACATTCAGTACTTC. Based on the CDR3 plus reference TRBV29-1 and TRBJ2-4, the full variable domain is SAVISQKPSRDICQRGTSLTIQCQVDSQVTMMFWYRQQPGQSLTLIATANQGSEATYESGFVIDKFPISRPNLTFSTLTVSNMSPEDSSIYLCSAGPGLVPQNIQYFGAGTRLSVL.

The CDR3 DNA reads TGTGCCAGCAGCTATGGACTAGCGGGTAGCACAGATACGCAGTATTTT. Its protein product is CASSYGLAGSTDTQYF. V usage is TRBV7-2 and J usage is TRBJ2-3, with 11 positions matching TRBD2. CDR1 SGHTA and CDR2 FQGNSA come from the germline V gene. V gave up 4 bases and J gave up 0 bases; unmatched junction bases: 3. The CDR3 extends over 16 amino acids.

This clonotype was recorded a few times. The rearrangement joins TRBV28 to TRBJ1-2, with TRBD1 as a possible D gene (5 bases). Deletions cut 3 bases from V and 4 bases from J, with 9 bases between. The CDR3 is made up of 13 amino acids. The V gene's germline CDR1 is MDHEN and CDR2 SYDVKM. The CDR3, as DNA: TGTGCCAGCAGTTTTCAGGGCCCCTATGGCTACACCTTC. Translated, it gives CASSFQGPYGYTF.

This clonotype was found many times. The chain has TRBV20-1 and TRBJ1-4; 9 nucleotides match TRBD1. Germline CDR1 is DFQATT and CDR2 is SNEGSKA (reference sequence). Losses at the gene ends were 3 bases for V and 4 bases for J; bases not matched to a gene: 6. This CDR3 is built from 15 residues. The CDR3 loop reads CSARNRDRDNEKLFF. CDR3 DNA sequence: TGCAGTGCTAGGAACCGGGACAGGGATAATGAAAAACTGTTTTTT.

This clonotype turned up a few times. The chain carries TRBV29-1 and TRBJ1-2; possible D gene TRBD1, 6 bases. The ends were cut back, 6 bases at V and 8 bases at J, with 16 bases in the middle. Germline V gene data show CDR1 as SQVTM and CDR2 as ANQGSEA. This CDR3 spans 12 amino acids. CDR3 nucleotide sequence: TGCAGCGTCGGGGCCAGGGGAGAGGGCTACACCTTC. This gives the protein CSVGARGEGYTF.

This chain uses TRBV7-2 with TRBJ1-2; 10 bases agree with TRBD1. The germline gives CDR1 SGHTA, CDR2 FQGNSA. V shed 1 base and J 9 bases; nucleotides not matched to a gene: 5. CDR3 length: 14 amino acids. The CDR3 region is CASSLVRTGGSYTF. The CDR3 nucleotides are TGTGCCAGCAGCTTAGTGCGGACAGGGGGTAGCTACACCTTC.

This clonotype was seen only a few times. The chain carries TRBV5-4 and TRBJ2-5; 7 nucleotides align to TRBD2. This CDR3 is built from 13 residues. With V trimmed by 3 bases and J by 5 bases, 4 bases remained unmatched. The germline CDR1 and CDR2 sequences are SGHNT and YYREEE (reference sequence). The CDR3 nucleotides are TGTGCCAGCAGCTGGTCCGGGAGGGAGACCCAGTACTTC. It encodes CASSWSGRETQYF.

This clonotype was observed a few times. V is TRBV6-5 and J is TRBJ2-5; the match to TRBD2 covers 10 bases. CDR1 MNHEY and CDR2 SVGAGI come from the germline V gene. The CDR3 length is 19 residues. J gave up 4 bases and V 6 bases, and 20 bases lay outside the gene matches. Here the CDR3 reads CASRNNSPRSGGAGETQYF. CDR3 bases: TGTGCCAGCAGAAACAACTCCCCCAGAAGCGGGGGGGCCGGAGAGACCCAGTACTTC.